A single sample gave rise to the 13 T cell receptor beta chains below, sequenced in a study of blood T cell repertoires in COVID-19. TCRdb's table, derived via immunoSEQ multiplex PCR, lists solely in-frame clones and lacks some. The data hold roughly 52,000 clones, with more than 70% observed a single time. The source material was peripheral blood. Receptor source: a man in his 60s with active COVID-19.

The DNA for the CDR3 is TGTGCCAGCAGCTTGGGACTAGCGGATCAAGAGACCCAGTACTTC. This gives the protein CASSLGLADQETQYF. This chain uses TRBV11-2 with TRBJ2-5; 11 bases match TRBD2. The V segment lost 3 bases and the J segment 2 bases; nucleotides outside the gene matches: 2. Germline values: CDR1 SGHAT, CDR2 FQNNGV. This CDR3 spans 15 amino acids.

V is TRBV6-4 and J is TRBJ2-1; 10 bases line up with TRBD1. Losses at the gene ends were 5 bases for V and 8 bases for J; bases not matched to a gene: 3. The CDR3 length is 13 residues. CDR1 MRHNA and CDR2 SNTAGT come from the germline V gene. The CDR3 spells CASSLTGGYEQFF. The CDR3 bases are TGTGCCAGCAGTTTGACAGGGGGCTATGAGCAGTTCTTC.

The chain employs TRBV6-4 and TRBJ2-2, with TRBD2 identical over 10 bases. The CDR3 spans 16 residues. Germline lookup yields CDR1 MRHNA and CDR2 SNTAGT. J lost 3 bases, V lost 5 bases, and 6 bases had no gene match. This CDR3 is CASSNRLAGDTGELFF. The DNA of the CDR3 is TGTGCCAGCAGTAACAGGCTAGCGGGAGACACCGGGGAGCTGTTTTTT.

The CDR3 loop is CASSPEANYGYTF. The CDR3 nucleotides are TGTGCCAGCTCACCAGAGGCTAACTATGGCTACACCTTC. This chain joins TRBV18 and TRBJ1-2; D gene uncertain. The germline CDR1 and CDR2 sequences are KGHSH and LQKENI. This CDR3 spans 13 amino acids. Trimming took 2 bases from V and 0 from J, leaving 4 bases between them. The variable domain in full, with the rest retrieved from reference TRBV18 and TRBJ1-2, is NAGVMQNPRHLVRRRGQEARLRCSPMKGHSHVYWYRQLPEEGLKFMVYLQKENIIDESGMPKERFSAEFPKEGPSILRIQQVVRGDSAAYFCASSPEANYGYTFGSGTRLTVV.

The gene calls are TRBV19 and TRBJ1-4, with D perhaps TRBD1 (6 bases). Looked up from germline, CDR1 is LNHDA and CDR2 is SQIVND (reference sequence). This CDR3 has 16 residues. The V end lost 2 bases, the J end lost 8 bases, and 18 bases lay between the germline ends. CDR3 sequence (DNA): TGTGCCAGTAGTATACCCCGCGGGGGCGGACGGGAAAAACTGTTTTTT. Encoded protein: CASSIPRGGGREKLFF.

This sequence joins TRBV7-8 and TRBJ2-5; the D is unclear. The CDR3 totals 12 residues. Per germline, CDR1 SGHVS and CDR2 FQNEAQ. Trimming stripped 5 bases from V and 5 bases from J, with 9 bases between. CDR3 sequence reads: CASSLISETQYF. CDR3 DNA sequence: TGTGCCAGCAGCCTTATATCGGAGACCCAGTACTTC.

J is TRBJ2-2 and V is TRBV7-8, with 8 bases aligning to TRBD2. The CDR3 has 15 amino acids. After removal of 5 bases from V and 7 bases from J, the junction contained 9 bases not matched to a gene. The V gene's germline CDR1 is SGHVS and CDR2 FQNEAQ. The CDR3 sequence is CASSPLGGGSGELFF. The CDR3 nucleotides are TGTGCCAGCAGCCCCTTAGGCGGGGGGAGCGGGGAGCTGTTTTTT.

The CDR3 loop is CASSVAGRAAYNEQFF. DNA for the CDR3: TGTGCCAGCAGCGTAGCGGGCAGGGCGGCCTACAATGAGCAGTTCTTC. The chain recombines TRBV9 with TRBJ2-1, with a weak D call TRBD1 (5 bases). The CDR3 totals 16 residues. Trimming stripped 0 bases from V and 2 bases from J, with 12 bases between. Germline CDR1 SGDLS, CDR2 YYNGEE.

This rearrangement joins TRBV5-1 to TRBJ2-6; no firm D call. The CDR3 runs to 15 residues. CDR1 is SGHRS, CDR2 YFSETQ, per germline. V was pared by 1 base and J by 0 bases, with 5 bases between. CDR3 protein: CASSLTFSGANVLTF. The CDR3 bases are TGCGCCAGCAGCTTGACTTTCTCTGGGGCCAACGTCCTGACTTTC.

This chain connects TRBV6-5 to TRBJ2-3; possibly TRBD1 for D (6 bases). Germline V gene sequence: CDR1 MNHEY, CDR2 SVGAGI. Between the trimmed V and J ends, which lost 8 bases and 6 bases, there was a span of 15 bases. The CDR3 consists of 13 residues. This chain's CDR3 is CASHLTGPDTQYF. CDR3 nucleotides: TGTGCCAGCCACCTGACAGGCCCCGATACGCAGTATTTT.

This clone was seen a few times. The CDR3 loop reads CASSLEIGSRAEAFF. The CDR3 DNA follows: TGCGCCAGCAGCTTGGAAATCGGGTCCCGCGCTGAAGCTTTCTTT. The rearrangement uses TRBV5-1 and TRBJ1-1; D call uncertain. CDR1 is SGHRS, CDR2 YFSETQ, per germline. This CDR3 is 15 amino acids long. Deletions cut 0 bases from V and 6 bases from J, with 15 bases between.

The V gene is TRBV9, the J gene TRBJ2-2, with TRBD2 matching 10 bases. Losses at the gene ends were 0 bases for V and 6 bases for J; bases not matched to a gene: 5. The CDR3 covers 16 residues. CDR1 and CDR2 from the germline V gene are SGDLS and YYNGEE. The CDR3 bases are TGTGCCAGCAGCGTAGTTCCTAGCGGGAGTCCCGGGGAGCTGTTTTTT. As protein: CASSVVPSGSPGELFF.

The chain carries TRBV3-1 (or the pseudogene TRBV3-2) and TRBJ2-1; perhaps TRBD2 as D (5 bases). Germline assignment: CDR1 LGHDT and CDR2 YNNKEL (reference sequence). Trimming pared 2 bases from V and 3 bases from J, leaving 14 bases between. This CDR3 spans 16 amino acids. The CDR3 coding sequence is TGTGCCAGCAGCCAAAGGGAGCCCCTTTTCTACAATGAGCAGTTCTTC. Amino acids: CASSQREPLFYNEQFF.